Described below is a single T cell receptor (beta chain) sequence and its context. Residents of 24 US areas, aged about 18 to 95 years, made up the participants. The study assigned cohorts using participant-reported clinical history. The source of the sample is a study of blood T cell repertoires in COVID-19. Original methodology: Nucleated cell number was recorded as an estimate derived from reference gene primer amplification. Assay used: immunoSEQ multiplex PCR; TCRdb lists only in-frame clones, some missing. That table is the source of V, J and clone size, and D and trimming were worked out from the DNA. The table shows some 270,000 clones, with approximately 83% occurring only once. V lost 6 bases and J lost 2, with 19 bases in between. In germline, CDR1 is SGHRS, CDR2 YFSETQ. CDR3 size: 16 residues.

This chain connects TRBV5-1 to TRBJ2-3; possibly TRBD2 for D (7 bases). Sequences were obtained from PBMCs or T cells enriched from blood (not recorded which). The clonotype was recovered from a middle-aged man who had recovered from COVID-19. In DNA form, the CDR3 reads TGCGCCAGCACTGGGGGGGCAAAATGGGTCACAGATACGCAGTATTTT. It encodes CASTGGAKWVTDTQYF.